The present T cell receptor beta chain was sequenced within a study of glioma-infiltrating T cells after dendritic cell vaccination. The overall study: Patients had newly diagnosed or recurrent glioblastoma and received dendritic cell vaccines.

Time point noted: after dendritic cell vaccination, including at tumor progression/relapse. TCRdb's table, derived via immunoSEQ multiplex PCR, lists solely in-frame clones and lacks some. The sample contains more than 70,000 clones, about nine tenths of which appear only once. This CDR3 contains 16 residues. The germline V gene encodes CDR1 KGHSH and CDR2 LQKENI. V lost 5 bases and J lost 5; bases outside the gene matches: 10. The rearrangement joins TRBV18 to TRBJ2-3, with 10 bases identical to TRBD1. The sequence came from a human donor with glioblastoma. The source was blood, collected after dendritic cell vaccination. The CDR3 is CASSSLDRGHGDTQYF. The CDR3 nucleotides read TGTGCCAGCTCATCTTTAGACAGGGGGCATGGAGATACGCAGTATTTT.